This record looks at one T cell receptor (beta chain) sequence and its context. The target antigen is unknown. CDR1 and CDR2 from the germline V gene are SGDLS and YYNGEE. This CDR3 contains 15 residues. V was shortened by 0 bases and J by 0 bases, with 8 bases between the two germline ends. This record comes from a study of OX40 agonist ivuxolimab in advanced cancers. The wider study: Eligibility rules accepted prior anti-PD-1, anti-PD-L1 or anti-CTLA-4 therapy, and around 44% had some.

General study results and limits: CD4+ T cells averaged fewer expanded clones than CD8+ T cells.

The table came from immunoSEQ multiplex PCR; TCRdb's copy has only in-frame clones and leaves some out. Of about 97,000 clones listed, roughly nine tenths are singletons. The J gene is TRBJ2-3, the V gene TRBV9; the D is unclear. The sequence was collected from an adult with an advanced solid tumor such as melanoma, head and neck, liver or kidney cancer. The sequenced sample was CD4+ or CD8+ T cells sorted from blood, obtained in a trial of the OX40 agonist ivuxolimab. In DNA, the CDR3 is TGTGCCAGCAGCGTAGGCCCCGTAAGCACAGATACGCAGTATTTT. Encoded protein: CASSVGPVSTDTQYF.